This entry is about one TCR beta chain. The record originates from a study of control samples from healthy donors and cancer patients. Measured with immunoSEQ multiplex PCR; TCRdb has only the in-frame clones, and not every one. The sample lists about 250,000 clones, approximately 80% seen once, with roughly 15% in the top ten. The germline gives CDR1 PRHDT, CDR2 FYEKMQ (reference sequence). The CDR3 length is 13 residues. The V gene lost 5 bases and the J gene lost 2 bases, with 10 bases spanning the gap. This clonotype was obtained from a woman between 55 and 75 years old with lung cancer. This rearrangement joins TRBV13 to TRBJ2-7; TRBD1 is a possible D gene (5 bases). Material for sequencing was PBMCs. The CDR3 nucleotides read TGTGCCAGCAGCGCAACAGGTACCTACGAGCAGTACTTC. It specifies CASSATGTYEQYF.